Many counts were recorded for the clone carrying this TCR beta chain. The sample belongs to a study of low-dose radiotherapy and immunotherapy resistance in tumors. Study-level information: Ipilimumab 1 mg/kg every six weeks, together with nivolumab 240 mg every two weeks, was given intravenously to patients. On a schedule of every two weeks, intravenous cyclophosphamide at a dose of 200 mg/m2 was delivered one day before each radiation and immunotherapy administration. Daily, from cycle 1 day 1 and for four cycles, patients took oral aspirin 300 mg.

TRAV and TRBV primers primed cDNA for both TCRalpha and TCRbeta. With a constant-region primer and a V-primer adapter, TCRs were subjected to roughly 18 PCR cycles of amplification. TCRdb re-analysed the reads in MiXCR, keeping a single row per CDR3 protein. The profile shows tens of thousands of distinct CDR3 sequences, 15% to 20% of them singletons. The time point was: before trial treatment. CDR3 size: 15 residues. Germline values: CDR1 MNHEY, CDR2 SVGEGT. V dropped 5 bases and J dropped 6; count of bases not matched to a gene: 8. The sequence derives from a male donor with prostate cancer. The specimen comprised PBMCs, sampled before treatment. The chain has TRBV6-2 or TRBV6-3 and TRBJ2-4, with 9 bases that match TRBD2. The CDR3 nucleotides are TGTGCCAGCAGTGAAAGGAGAGCGGGGGGAAACATTCAGTACTTC. Translated, it gives CASSERRAGGNIQYF.